Included here is one T cell receptor (beta chain) sequence, with context. Its target is unknown. The sample originates from a study of T cells in localized non-small cell lung cancer. Study results and limitations: Longer overall survival was associated with a higher density of T cells in the blood.

The protocol was immunoSEQ multiplex PCR, while the TCRdb copy is restricted to in-frame clones and leaves out a portion. The sample yields about 23,000 clones, about 80% seen once. The receptor was derived from a man between 40 and 70 years old with stage II lung adenocarcinoma. Sequences were derived from PBMCs, sampled before any cancer treatment.

CDR3 sequence (DNA): TGTGCCAGCAGCCAAGTCCTACGGACAGGGATTGGAAACACCATATATTTT. This encodes CASSQVLRTGIGNTIYF. The chain links TRBV14 to TRBJ1-3, with TRBD1 identical over 8 bases. Germline assignment: CDR1 SGHDN and CDR2 FVKESK. The CDR3 is made up of 17 amino acids. The V gene end was trimmed by 1 base and the J gene end by 3 bases; junction bases not matched to a gene: 8. Filled out from reference TRBV14 and TRBJ1-3, the complete variable domain reads EAGVTQFPSHSVIEKGQTVTLRCDPISGHDNLYWYRRVMGKEIKFLLHFVKESKQDESGMPNNRFLAERTGGTYSTLKVQPAELEDSGVYFCASSQVLRTGIGNTIYFGEGSWLTVV.